Shown below are 14 T cell receptor beta chains from a single sample sequenced in a study of molecular identifiers for immune sequencing clone quantification. TCRdb re-called the PCR reads with MiXCR, one entry per CDR3 protein. The sample yields under 650,000 distinct CDR3 sequences, just under 20% seen once. The sequenced sample consisted of naive CD8+ T cells from blood, with Jurkat cell RNA spiked in. Indicated subset: FACS-sorted CD8+CD4-CCR7+CD45RA+ naive T cells. These receptors came from a human donor in good health. Some libraries in this study had Jurkat cell RNA spiked in.

This clonotype was found many times. The rearrangement links TRBV12-3 or TRBV12-4 to TRBJ2-3; 8 bases line up with TRBD1. Trimming removed 7 bases from V and 4 bases from J; junction bases left unmatched: 10. CDR3 length equals 15 residues. The CDR3 protein is CASTILTGAPDTQYF. The CDR3 coding sequence is TGTGCCAGCACCATACTGACAGGGGCCCCAGATACGCAGTATTTT.

As concerns this clonotype: One base away lies a much larger clone, so this may be a sequencing read error. V usage is TRBV4-1 and J usage is TRBJ2-1; TRBD2 agrees at 8 bases. V trimming: 0 bases; J trimming: 12 bases; junction bases outside the gene matches: 10. Germline V gene lookup returns CDR1 MGHRA and CDR2 YSYEKL. The CDR3 sequence is 15 residues long. The CDR3 region is CASSQDSVTSEWQFF. The CDR3, as DNA: TGCGCCAGCAGCCAAGATTCCGTGACTAGCGAGTGGCAGTTCTTC.

At least ten counts were recorded for this clonotype. The genes are TRBV2 and TRBJ2-7, with 7 bases lining up with TRBD2. Germline values: CDR1 SNHLY, CDR2 FYNNEI. This CDR3 has 14 residues. Trimming removed 1 base from V and 4 bases from J; junction bases left unmatched: 4. The CDR3 DNA reads TGTGCCAGCAGTGAAGGGGGACTACTGTACGAGCAGTACTTC. Its protein product is CASSEGGLLYEQYF.

For this clonotype: A much larger clone lies one base from this, so it may be a read error. The V gene is TRBV20-1, the J gene TRBJ2-7; D uncertain. The germline V gene has CDR1 DFQATT and CDR2 SNEGSKA (reference sequence). The CDR3 extends over 11 amino acids. Trimming stripped 4 bases from V and 8 bases from J, with 12 bases between. CDR3: CSAKVVNKQYF. The CDR3 DNA reads as TGCAGTGCTAAGGTAGTAAACAAGCAGTACTTC.

In the case of this clonotype: A read error may be the cause here, since a much bigger clone is one base away. This chain connects TRBV20-1 to TRBJ2-1; 10 bases match TRBD2. The CDR3 runs to 16 residues. The ends lost 3 bases at V and 10 bases at J; junction bases unmatched: 15. Looked up from germline, CDR1 is DFQATT and CDR2 is SNEGSKA (reference sequence). The CDR3 nucleotides read TGCAGTGCTAGGGACCTAGCGGGAGACCACCCCTACGAGCAGTTCTTC. This encodes CSARDLAGDHPYEQFF.

This clonotype was found a few times. The genes are TRBV28 and TRBJ1-2; D perhaps matches TRBD1 (5 bases). The CDR3 length is 14 residues. CDR1 is MDHEN, CDR2 SYDVKM, per germline. V shed 7 bases and J shed 6 bases, with 18 bases lying between them. This chain's CDR3 is CASIPRDLGHGYTF. The CDR3, as DNA: TGTGCCAGCATTCCCCGGGACCTCGGCCATGGCTACACCTTC.

This clonotype was counted at least ten times. CDR3 loop: CASGGYYEQYF. CDR3 nucleotide sequence: TGTGCCAGCGGAGGGTACTACGAGCAGTACTTC. The J gene is TRBJ2-7, the V gene TRBV6-2 or TRBV6-3, with D possibly matching TRBD2 (6 bases). Germline V lookup: CDR1 MNHEY, CDR2 SVGEGT. The CDR3 runs to 11 residues. V was shortened by 8 bases and J by 3 bases, with 8 bases between the two germline ends.

This chain uses TRBV12-3 or TRBV12-4 with TRBJ2-7; TRBD1 matches at 7 bases. The J segment lost 4 bases and the V segment lost 5 bases, leaving 8 bases of the junction unmatched. The CDR3 is made up of 14 amino acids. CDR3 residues: CASSAGTVEYEQYF. CDR3 DNA sequence: TGTGCCAGCAGTGCTGGGACAGTCGAATACGAGCAGTACTTC.

Note on this clonotype: The germline gene is not matched at one end of the junction; a read error may be the cause. V is TRBV6-1 and J is TRBJ2-7; 12 bases map to TRBD1. This CDR3 is built from 16 residues. Germline values: CDR1 MNHNS, CDR2 SASEGT. The DNA for the CDR3 is TGTGGCAGCCTCGGGACAGGGGGCCCCATGCCCTACGAGCAGTACTTC. Translation: CGSLGTGGPMPYEQYF.

This clonotype was recorded many times. A junction end diverges from the germline sequence, so it may reflect a read error. The chain couples TRBV28 to TRBJ2-7; 7 nucleotides match TRBD2. Germline CDR1 is MDHEN and CDR2 is SYDVKM. CDR3 size: 13 residues. The CDR3 DNA reads as TGTGCCAGCAGAACCGGGACTATTTACGAACAGTACTTC. Translated, it gives CASRTGTIYEQYF.

As regards this clonotype: At one boundary the junction diverges from the germline segment, which might be a read error. The gene calls are TRBV9 and TRBJ2-7; 7 positions match TRBD1. CDR1 and CDR2 (germline): SGDLS, YYNGEE. The CDR3 runs 14 residues. In DNA, the CDR3 is TGTGCCAGCAGCGTCCGGGACAGATCCTACAAGCAGTACTTC. Translating gives CASSVRDRSYKQYF. Full variable domain (rest looked up from reference TRBV9 and TRBJ2-7): DSGVTQTPKHLITATGQRVTLRCSPRSGDLSVYWYQQSLDQGLQFLIQYYNGEERAKGNILERFSAQQFPDLHSELNLSSLELGDSALYFCASSVRDRSYKQYFGPGTRLTVT.

This clonotype has a count of ten or more. This chain links TRBV7-6 with TRBJ2-2, with TRBD2 identical over 9 bases. The CDR3 length is 18 residues. The V gene's germline CDR1 is SGHVS and CDR2 FNYEAQ. V dropped 5 bases and J dropped 7; count of bases not matched to a gene: 17. The CDR3 loop is CASSPRPGLALLSGELFF. In DNA form, the CDR3 reads TGTGCCAGCAGCCCTCGCCCGGGACTAGCTCTTCTCAGCGGGGAGCTGTTTTTT.

This clonotype was seen more than once but under ten times. The chain couples TRBV3-1 to TRBJ2-7, with D uncertain. This CDR3 contains 17 residues. Trimming took off 1 base at V and 2 bases at J, with 18 bases between the two ends. Per the germline V gene, CDR1 is LGHDT and CDR2 is YNNKEL (reference sequence). The chain's CDR3 is CASSQGIFEVVPYEQYF. CDR3 coding DNA: TGTGCCAGCAGCCAAGGAATTTTCGAGGTCGTCCCCTACGAGCAGTACTTC.

This clonotype has only a few counts. The V and J genes are TRBV2 and TRBJ2-7; perhaps TRBD2 as D (5 bases). V was pared by 2 bases and J by 0 bases, with 8 bases between. CDR1 and CDR2 from the germline V gene are SNHLY and FYNNEI. The CDR3 totals 14 residues. The CDR3 reads CASSESGSSYEQYF. CDR3 DNA sequence: TGTGCCAGCAGTGAATCGGGAAGCTCCTACGAGCAGTACTTC.